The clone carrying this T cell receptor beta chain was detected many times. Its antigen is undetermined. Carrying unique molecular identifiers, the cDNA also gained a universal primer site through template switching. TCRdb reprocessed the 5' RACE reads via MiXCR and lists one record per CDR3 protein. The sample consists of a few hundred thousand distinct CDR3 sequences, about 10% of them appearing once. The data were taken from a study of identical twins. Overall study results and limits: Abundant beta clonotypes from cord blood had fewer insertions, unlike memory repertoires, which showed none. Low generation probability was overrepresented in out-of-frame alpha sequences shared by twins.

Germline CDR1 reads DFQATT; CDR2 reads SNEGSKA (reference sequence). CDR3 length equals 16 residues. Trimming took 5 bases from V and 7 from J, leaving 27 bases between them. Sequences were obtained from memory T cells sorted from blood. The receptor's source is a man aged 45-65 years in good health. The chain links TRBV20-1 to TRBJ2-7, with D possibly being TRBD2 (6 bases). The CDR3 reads CSAGAVVQGAAGEQYF. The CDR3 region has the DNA TGCAGTGCTGGAGCCGTGGTCCAGGGAGCGGCGGGAGAGCAGTACTTC.